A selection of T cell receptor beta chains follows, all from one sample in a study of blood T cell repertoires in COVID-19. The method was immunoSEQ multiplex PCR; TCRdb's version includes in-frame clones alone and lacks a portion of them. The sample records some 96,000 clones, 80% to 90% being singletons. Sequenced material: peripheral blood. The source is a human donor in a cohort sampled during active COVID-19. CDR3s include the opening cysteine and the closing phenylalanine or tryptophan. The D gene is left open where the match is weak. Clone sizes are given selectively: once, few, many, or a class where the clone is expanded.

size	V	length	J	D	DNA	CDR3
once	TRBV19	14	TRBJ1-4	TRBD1	TGTGCCGTTAAACCGGGACAGGCCCCAATAAGACTGTTTTTT	CAVKPGQAPIRLFF
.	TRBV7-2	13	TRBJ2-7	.	TGTGCCAGCAGCAGTAGTGTACGGTACGAGCAGTACTTC	CASSSSVRYEQYF
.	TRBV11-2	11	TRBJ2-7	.	TGTGCCAGTCAGGGTCACTACGAGCAGTACTTC	CASQGHYEQYF
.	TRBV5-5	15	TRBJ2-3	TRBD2	TGTGCCAGCAGCTTTGGTCTAGCGGGAGTAGATACGCAGTATTTT	CASSFGLAGVDTQYF
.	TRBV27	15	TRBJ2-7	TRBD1	TGTGCCAGCAGTTTTGGGACAGGGATTTACTACGAGCAGTACTTC	CASSFGTGIYYEQYF
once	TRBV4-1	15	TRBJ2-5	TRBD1	TGCGCCAGCAGCCAACCGACAGGGGGCAGGGAGACCCAGTACTTC	CASSQPTGGRETQYF
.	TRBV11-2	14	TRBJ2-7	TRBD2	TGTGCCAGCAGCAACCCGGGACTAGACTACGAGCAGTACTTC	CASSNPGLDYEQYF
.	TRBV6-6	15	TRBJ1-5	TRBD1	TGTGCCAGCAGTGCGGACAGGGGAGGCAATCAGCCCCAGCATTTT	CASSADRGGNQPQHF
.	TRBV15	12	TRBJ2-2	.	TGTGCCACCAGCAGCCACAGCGGGGAGCTGTTTTTT	CATSSHSGELFF
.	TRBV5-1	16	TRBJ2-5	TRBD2	TGCGCCAGCAGCTCGACTAGCGGGAGCGCCGAGGAGACCCAGTACTTC	CASSSTSGSAEETQYF
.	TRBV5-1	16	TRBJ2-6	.	TGCGCCAGCAGCTTGGTGTCAGGGTCGGGGGCCAACGTCCTGACTTTC	CASSLVSGSGANVLTF
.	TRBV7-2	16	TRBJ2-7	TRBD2	TGTGCCAGCAGCCCCTTCACCGGGACTAGCCAATACGAGCAGTACTTC	CASSPFTGTSQYEQYF
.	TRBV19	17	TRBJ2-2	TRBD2	TGTGCCAGTACCACCCCCCGACTAGCGAGAAACACCGGGGAGCTGTTTTTT	CASTTPRLARNTGELFF
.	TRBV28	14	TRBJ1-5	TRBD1	TGTGCCAGCGGAGCGACAGGGGCTATTCAGCCCCAGCATTTT	CASGATGAIQPQHF